This T cell receptor (beta chain) was sequenced in a study of T-cell reconstitution after alpha-beta-depleted transplantation in children (dated by TCRdb to about 2016). Describing the broader study: Using TCR repertoire profiling, the study followed T-cell immune reconstitution in a quantitative way in children after TCRalphabeta/CD19-depleted allogeneic hematopoietic cell transplantation.

Explained via the paper, the treatment or condition label denotes: allogeneic hematopoietic cell transplantation with graft depleted of TCRalphabeta T cells and CD19 B cells. The transplant recipients were children given TCRalphabeta/CD19-depleted allogeneic hematopoietic cell grafts. Library prep was done by PCR. These reads were obtained on an Illumina HiSeq 2500. To normalize quantification of the TCRbeta repertoire, the TCR libraries were built with molecular barcoding that relied on unique molecular identifiers. TCRdb cleaned the public reads at Q25 with fastp, built clones with MiXCR and kept in-frame beta chains. Every entry covers one CDR3 protein and lists the most common genes and DNA from its rows. In this sample the table shows roughly 240,000 distinct CDR3 sequences, roughly 8% of which occur a single time. The ten biggest clones cover approximately 6.3% of the sample. Trimming removed 2 bases from V and 4 bases from J; the gene matches leave 6 bases unexplained. Spanning cysteine to phenylalanine, the CDR3 consists of 15 amino acids. Only CDR3 DNA is held: 45 bases, read in frame from base 1. According to the germline V gene (reference sequence), CDR1 reads DFQATT and CDR2 reads SNEGSKA.

Paper-wide results and their limitations: The apparently early alphabetaT-cell count recovery about two months after transplant was reportedly dependent on only several hundred rapidly expanded clones derived from non-depleted graft cells. The high TCRbeta diversity at day 60 in some patients was ascribed to recipient T cells and intrathymic progenitors that had survived conditioning. The frequencies of hyperexpanded clones fell over the following months, and after one year, T-cell counts and TCRbeta diversity were mostly attributed to newly produced T cells.

This clonotype was recorded at least ten times. The antigen it recognizes is unknown. No much larger clone is present one base from it, and per-base qualities are unavailable. This TCR came from a male patient aged 10 to 17 who had a stem cell transplant for acute lymphoblastic leukemia, so the T cells may come from the graft donor. The chain was built from TRBV20-1 and TRBJ2-2, with 8 bases aligning to TRBD2. Sequencing was performed on PBMCs, mostly from graft donor cells, taken 180 days after TCRalphabeta/CD19-depleted stem cell transplant. The CDR3 region has the sequence CSARTREGRTGELFF. The DNA is TGCAGTGCTAGAACCCGGGAGGGCCGCACCGGGGAGCTGTTTTTT.